The rows below give T cell receptor beta chains drawn from one sample of a study of cytomegalovirus exposure and HLA in healthy donors. Clones were read by immunoSEQ multiplex PCR, and TCRdb kept only the in-frame ones, dropping some. The table shows roughly 220,000 clones, with 70% to 85% occurring only once. The sample consisted of PBMCs. The origin of the receptors is a man aged 50 or older in good health and CMV-seronegative. The CDR3 runs from the conserved cysteine through the conserved F or W. D genes are given only for firm matches. Only part of the rows carry a size: once, few, many, or a class if the clone is expanded.

>TRBV5-1|TRBD2|TRBJ2-1|NA
TGCGCCAGCAGCTTCCGGGGTAGCGGGGGGGGTGAGCAGTTCTTC
CASSFRGSGGGEQFF
>TRBV18|NA|TRBJ2-3|few
TGTGCCAGCTCACTCACGGGAAGCACAGATACGCAGTATTTT
CASSLTGSTDTQYF
>TRBV19|TRBD1|TRBJ2-1|NA
TGTGCCAGTAGCCAACTGGACAGGGCGGGTTACAATGAGCAGTTCTTC
CASSQLDRAGYNEQFF
>TRBV28|TRBD2|TRBJ2-7|NA
TGTGCCAGCAGCTCCGCTGGGGGGGTGAGCCCCTACGAGCAGTACTTC
CASSSAGGVSPYEQYF
>TRBV15|NA|TRBJ1-1|NA
TGTGCCACCAGCAGAGGTTGGGGGGAATCGTTCTTAACGAACACTGAAGCTTTCTTT
CATSRGWGESFLTNTEAFF
>TRBV6-4|NA|TRBJ1-4|few
TGTGCCAGCAGTTCCAGAAGGCGGGGAGCTAATGAAAAACTGTTTTTT
CASSSRRRGANEKLFF
>TRBV4-1|NA|TRBJ1-3|once
TGCGCCAGCAGCCAAAGGGACAACTCTGGAAACACCATATATTTT
CASSQRDNSGNTIYF
>TRBV7-3|NA|TRBJ1-2|NA
TGTGCCAGCAGCTTATCAGCGAACTATGGCTACACCTTC
CASSLSANYGYTF
>TRBV18|TRBD2|TRBJ2-7|few
TGTGCCAGCTCACGGGCAGGGACTAACCTCCGCGAGCAGTACTTC
CASSRAGTNLREQYF
>TRBV7-9|NA|TRBJ2-1|NA
TGTGCCAGCAGCTCCCTGACTAGTTATGGCAATGAGCAGTTCTTC
CASSSLTSYGNEQFF
>TRBV18|TRBD2|TRBJ2-1|once
TGTGCCAGCTCACCATCGGCGGGAGGGCTGGAGAATGAGCAGTTCTTC
CASSPSAGGLENEQFF
>TRBV6-1|TRBD1|TRBJ2-2|once
TGTGCCAGCAGTGGGTTGTCGGACAGGGGGGTAAACACCGGGGAGCTGTTTTTT
CASSGLSDRGVNTGELFF
>TRBV11-2|NA|TRBJ2-7|NA
TGTGCCAGCAGCATCGACATCTACGAGCAGTACTTC
CASSIDIYEQYF
>TRBV18|NA|TRBJ2-3|NA
TGTGCCAGCTCACGGGGGGACGGCCGCACAGATACGCAGTATTTT
CASSRGDGRTDTQYF
>TRBV11-2|NA|TRBJ2-1|NA
TGTGCCAGCAGACTCCAAGCGTGGAGCGCCTACAATGAGCAGTTCTTC
CASRLQAWSAYNEQFF